This T cell receptor (beta chain) was recovered during a study of shared T cell receptors in the human thymus. The table came from immunoSEQ multiplex PCR; TCRdb's copy has only in-frame clones and leaves some out. This sample has over 450,000 clones, with approximately 80% found just once. The same data also went into a second study, on human thymus T cells.

The sequence was collected from a boy younger than two with a congenital heart defect. Sequenced sample: thymocytes.

CDR3 sequence reads: CASSGRGQETYEQYF. The CDR3 DNA is TGTGCCAGCAGCGGGAGGGGACAGGAAACCTACGAGCAGTACTTC. The chain joins TRBV5-6 to TRBJ2-7, with a tentative D call TRBD1 (8 bases). The CDR3 length is 15 residues. V shed 4 bases and J shed 2 bases, with 16 bases lying between them. Germline CDR1 SGHDT, CDR2 YYEEEE.